This T cell receptor beta chain was sequenced during a study of T cells in Graves' hyperthyroidism and ophthalmopathy (dated by TCRdb to about 2019). Concerning the study at large: Peripheral blood was sampled at the time of initial diagnosis, prior to any treatment. To identify distinguishing TCR V-J signatures, a discovery cohort of roughly 100 patients was used, comprising some 43 with Graves' ophthalmopathy and around 57 with stable Graves' hyperthyroidism. Whether ophthalmopathy could be predicted prospectively was tested in an independent validation cohort made up of fewer than 20 hyperthyroidism patients plus 17 patients who later progressed to ophthalmopathy. The 100 or so discovery patients were randomly split 7:3 into training and test sets. In more than 5 Graves' hyperthyroidism patients, the study also compared T-cell repertoires from thyroid tissue with T-cell repertoires from blood. After blood sampling, hyperthyroidism patients were treated with methimazole at a starting dose of 30 mg daily, and ophthalmopathy patients were treated with high-dose intravenous methylprednisolone. TCR Vbeta CDR3 sequencing of approximately 140 peripheral blood samples (over 40 ophthalmopathy, 75 to 80 hyperthyroidism and roughly 17 progressor patients) is reported in the paper. Broader findings and caveats from the paper: Sample size was not statistically predetermined, and investigators were not blinded to group allocation. In validation, progression to ophthalmopathy was predicted by the model with around 71% sensitivity and about 72% specificity, a median of around 5.9 months before onset. Most expanded thyroid clonotypes (frequency above 0.001) were also detected in blood, a finding suggesting that blood repertoires may reflect thyroid immune responses. A model built on a 13 V-J signature distinguished ophthalmopathy from stable hyperthyroidism, reaching roughly 88% sensitivity and about 81% specificity in cross-validation and 80%/75% in testing.

Concerning this clonotype itself: Its antigen is unknown. Per-nucleotide qualities are absent, and no much larger clonotype sits a single base away.

Ophthalmopathy patients had moderately to severely active disease, Clinical Activity Score of at least 3, NOSPECS grade of at least 4, and duration under 3 months. Exclusion was applied to patients with uncontrolled infections, other autoimmune diseases, pregnancy or lactation. Diagnoses were established on the basis of clinical symptoms, serum thyroxine and TRAb, thyroid ultrasound, and orbital computed tomography. PBMCs were isolated from 7.5 to 10 ml of fresh peripheral blood by Ficoll-Paque density gradient centrifugation. Total RNA was extracted with Trizol reagent, and quality was checked on an Agilent 2100 Bioanalyzer. Amplification of TCR beta CDR3 regions was carried out from RNA transcripts. The TCR CDR3 was subjected to a first round of RT-PCR using the HTBI primer set and the Qiagen OneStep RT-PCR kit. Libraries were constructed in a second round of multiplex PCR, after which size selection and purification were performed. Sequencing of the libraries was done on an Illumina HiSeq2000 using paired-end 100 bp reads. Concerning the study's data processing: SOAPnuke was used to process the raw data, with reads discarded if the reads contained adapters or uncalled bases, had a mean Phred below 15, or lacked an exact constant-primer or identifier match. COPE v1.2.5 was used to merge the high-quality paired reads, and each unique nucleotide sequence was defined as a clonotype. MiTCR v1.1 was used to align clonotypes to the IMGT TRBV, TRBD and TRBJ reference segments. Only V-J combinations with frequency above 0.0001, covering 99.2% of repertoires, were analysed. The TCS score was defined as F50 (clonal expansion) divided by E x V (chaos), with BLOSUM62-based TCRdist calculated between CDR3 peptides within each V-J. Welch's t-statistics and random forest reduced several hundred V-J features to 13, which were used in a naive Bayes classifier (R e1071). The Morisita-Horn index was used to measure how similar the thyroid and blood repertoires were. The public reads were reanalyzed by TCRdb: fastp trimming at Q25, MiXCR alignment, in-frame beta chains only. Merged by CDR3 protein, the rows form single entries marked with the most common genes and DNA. TCRdb's processing, not the study's, gives the V and J calls here. The sample table shows fewer than 750,000 distinct CDR3 sequences, and roughly 14% are seen once. The leading ten clones occupy approximately 4.3% of the sample.

A distance of 21 bases separates the germline ends of V and J, which lose 2 bases and 7 bases respectively. The germline V gene gives CDR1 as MNHEY and CDR2 as SVGEGT. The CDR3 contains 17 residues, cysteine and phenylalanine counted. Of all the DNA, just the CDR3 is kept, 51 bases in frame from base 1. The receptor chain draws on TRBV6-2 or TRBV6-3 and TRBJ1-5, with an unclear D gene assignment. The source material was blood. The source is a woman aged 40-49 years with Graves' ophthalmopathy. The CDR3 has the sequence CASSYPFRGPDSQPQHF. The DNA sequence is as follows: TGTGCCAGCAGTTACCCCTTCCGAGGGCCCGATAGCCAGCCCCAGCATTTT.